Shown below are 3 T cell receptor beta chains from a single sample sequenced in a study of shared clonotypes between healthy human individuals. TCRdb's table, derived via immunoSEQ multiplex PCR, lists solely in-frame clones and lacks some. The sample contains a few million clones, approximately 93% of which appear only once. Specimen: naive CD4+ T cells from PBMCs. Subset meaning: CD45RA+ positively selected. The receptors derive from a man aged 18 to 29 in good health. Some clones in this sample may be carry-over from other donors' samples.

The rearrangement links TRBV18 to TRBJ2-2, with 10 bases lining up with TRBD2. Trimming removed 4 bases from V and 5 bases from J; junction bases left unmatched: 7. Germline CDR1 KGHSH, CDR2 LQKENI. There are 16 residues in the CDR3. CDR3 protein: CASSLLAGVQTGELFF. In DNA, the CDR3 is TGTGCCAGCTCACTCCTAGCGGGAGTACAGACCGGGGAGCTGTTTTTT.

V gene TRBV10-1 combines with J gene TRBJ2-7; D gene unclear. CDR1 is WNHNN and CDR2 is SYGVQD in the germline V gene (reference sequence). Trimming cost V 10 bases and J 3 bases, with 19 bases left between them. This CDR3 is 14 amino acids long. CDR3 residues: CATQIGRRYYEQYF. The CDR3 DNA reads as TGCGCCACCCAAATAGGCCGTCGCTACTACGAGCAGTACTTC.

J is TRBJ1-2 and V is TRBV6-1, with 7 bases aligning to TRBD1. The germline V gene encodes CDR1 MNHNS and CDR2 SASEGT. V lost 5 bases and J lost 5; bases outside the gene matches: 8. This CDR3 contains 14 residues. CDR3 sequence: CASSNWDSFYGYTF. The CDR3 nucleotides read TGTGCCAGCAGTAATTGGGACAGCTTTTATGGCTACACCTTC.